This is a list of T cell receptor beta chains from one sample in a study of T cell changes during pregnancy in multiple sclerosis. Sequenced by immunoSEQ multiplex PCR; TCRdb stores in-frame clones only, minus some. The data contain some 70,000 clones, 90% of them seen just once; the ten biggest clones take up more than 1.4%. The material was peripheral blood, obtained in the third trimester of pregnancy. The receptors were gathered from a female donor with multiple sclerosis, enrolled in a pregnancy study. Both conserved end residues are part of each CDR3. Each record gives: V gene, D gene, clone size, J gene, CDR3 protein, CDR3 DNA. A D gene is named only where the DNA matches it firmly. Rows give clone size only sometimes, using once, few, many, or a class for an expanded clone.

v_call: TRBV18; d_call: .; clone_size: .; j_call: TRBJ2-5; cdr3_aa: CASSPPNWETQYF; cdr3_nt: TGTGCCAGCTCACCACCGAACTGGGAGACCCAGTACTTC
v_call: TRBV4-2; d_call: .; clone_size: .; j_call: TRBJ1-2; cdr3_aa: CASSQDRQGENGYTF; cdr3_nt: TGTGCCAGCAGCCAAGATCGGCAGGGTGAAAATGGCTACACCTTC
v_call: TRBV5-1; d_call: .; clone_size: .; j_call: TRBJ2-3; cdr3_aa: CASKAQFTDTQYF; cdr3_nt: TGCGCCAGCAAGGCACAGTTCACAGATACGCAGTATTTT
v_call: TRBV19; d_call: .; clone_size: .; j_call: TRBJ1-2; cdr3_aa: CASKGVGSGYTF; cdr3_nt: TGTGCCAGTAAGGGGGTAGGGTCCGGCTACACCTTC
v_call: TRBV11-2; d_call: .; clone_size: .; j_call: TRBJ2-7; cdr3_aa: CASSPIDRRSSYEQYF; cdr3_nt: TGTGCCAGCAGCCCTATTGACAGGAGGAGCTCCTACGAGCAGTACTTC
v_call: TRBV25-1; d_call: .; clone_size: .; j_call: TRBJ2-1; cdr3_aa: CASSERGHGGNEQFF; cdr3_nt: TGTGCCAGCAGCGAGAGGGGACACGGTGGGAATGAGCAGTTCTTC
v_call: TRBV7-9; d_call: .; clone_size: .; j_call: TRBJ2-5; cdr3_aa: CASSLTAQETQYF; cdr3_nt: TGTGCCAGCAGCCTGACAGCCCAAGAGACCCAGTACTTC
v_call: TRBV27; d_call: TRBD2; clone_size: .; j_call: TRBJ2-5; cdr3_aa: CASRHTSGRVTQYF; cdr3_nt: TGTGCCAGCAGACATACTAGCGGGAGGGTGACCCAGTACTTC
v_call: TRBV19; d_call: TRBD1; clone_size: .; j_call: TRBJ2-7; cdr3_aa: CASSIGTGGHEQYF; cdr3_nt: TGTGCCAGTAGTATCGGGACAGGGGGCCACGAGCAGTACTTC
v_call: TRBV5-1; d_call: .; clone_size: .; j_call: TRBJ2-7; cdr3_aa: CASSLIVGFSYEQYF; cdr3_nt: TGCGCCAGCAGCTTGATCGTGGGCTTCTCCTACGAGCAGTACTTC
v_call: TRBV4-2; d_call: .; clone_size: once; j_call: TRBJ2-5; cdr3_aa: CASSDLASETQYF; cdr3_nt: TGTGCCAGCAGCGATCTAGCTTCGGAGACCCAGTACTTC
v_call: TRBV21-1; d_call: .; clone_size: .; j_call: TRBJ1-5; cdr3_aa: CASTKGRAGIGQPQHF; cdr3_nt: TGTGCCAGCACCAAGGGAAGGGCAGGGATAGGTCAGCCCCAGCATTTT
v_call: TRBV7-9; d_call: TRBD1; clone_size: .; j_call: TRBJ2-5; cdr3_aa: CASSLGQFNEETQYF; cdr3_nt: TGTGCCAGCAGCCTGGGACAGTTTAACGAAGAGACCCAGTACTTC
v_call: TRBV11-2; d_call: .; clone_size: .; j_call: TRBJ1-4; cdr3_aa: CASSAIGLTNEKLFF; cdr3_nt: TGTGCCAGCAGCGCTATCGGTCTCACTAATGAAAAACTGTTTTTT